This T cell receptor beta chain was profiled in a study of untreated major depressive disorder. V lost 4 bases to trimming and J lost 0 bases; unmatched junction nucleotides: 11. The germline V gene has CDR1 SGDLS and CDR2 YYNGEE. The CDR3 extends over 17 amino acids. TCRdb keeps only in-frame clones here, not all; method: immunoSEQ multiplex PCR. The table includes 20,000 or so clones, over 75% detected once. For sex, age, current smoking status and body mass index, every depressed patient had a pairwise-matched non-depressed control. CD4+ T cells were isolated from thawed PBMCs by magnetic negative selection.

Sequenced material: CD4+ T cells from PBMCs. V and J are TRBV9 and TRBJ2-3, with 7 nucleotides matching TRBD2. The sequence came from a woman between 25 and 40 years old in good health. CDR3 sequence: CASSMGIVAGSTDTQYF. Here the CDR3 DNA reads TGTGCCAGCAGCATGGGTATTGTAGCGGGTAGCACAGATACGCAGTATTTT.